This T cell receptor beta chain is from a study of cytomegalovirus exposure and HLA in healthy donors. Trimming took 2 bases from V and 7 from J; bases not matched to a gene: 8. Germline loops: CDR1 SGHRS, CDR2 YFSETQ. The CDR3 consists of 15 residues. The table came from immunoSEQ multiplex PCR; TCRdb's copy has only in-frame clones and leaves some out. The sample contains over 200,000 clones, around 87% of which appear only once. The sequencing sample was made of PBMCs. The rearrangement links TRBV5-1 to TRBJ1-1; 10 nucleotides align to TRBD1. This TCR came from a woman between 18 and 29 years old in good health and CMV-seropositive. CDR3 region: CASSLPGTGVNEAFF. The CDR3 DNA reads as TGCGCCAGCAGCTTACCCGGGACAGGGGTAAATGAAGCTTTCTTT.